One T cell receptor beta chain is described in this entry. At least ten counts were recorded for this clone. Its antigen is not yet known. Per-base qualities were not stored, and no clone one base away is much larger. Healthy HIV-negative adults with no recently reported acute infections or vaccinations were included as donors. Only Caucasian adults living in Nashville, Tennessee, USA were represented among the donors. For unsorted samples, tens of millions of PBMCs were counted and genomic DNA was extracted with the QIAamp DNA Blood Mini kit. Blood was obtained by leukapheresis, after which PBMCs were separated by Ficoll-Histopaque density gradient centrifugation and cryopreserved in liquid nitrogen vapor phase. This sample is drawn from a study of shared clonotypes between healthy human individuals (dated by TCRdb to 2018 to 2020). Study-wide context: The cohort comprised two women and a few men aged 18 to 49 years. To estimate repertoire size and how much clonotypes are shared between individuals, the study performed deep sequencing of blood TCR repertoires from roughly five healthy adults. Different laboratories and diverse techniques were used to prepare libraries and sequence TCR repertoires, to increase sequencing depth and limit assay-specific biases. Each donor's leukapheresis produced roughly between about 0.85 and 10 billion PBMCs.

The research as a whole found: Sampling was limited to blood, and TCR repertoires in tissue likely differ from TCR repertoires in blood. The genetic and exposure-history diversity represented was limited by the small number of donors. Pairwise subsampling indicated that sequencing depth was expected to affect the degree of clonotype sharing among donors.

The CDR3 runs 12 amino acids, cysteine and phenylalanine included. Only the CDR3 region is kept as DNA, spanning 36 bases read in frame from base 1. Looking up the germline V gene yields CDR1 MGHDK and CDR2 SYGVNS. V is clipped by 6 bases and J by 5 bases, and the sequence between their germline boundaries is 11 bases long. Using the deep immunoSEQ assay, multiplex PCR amplified TCR CDR3 regions from genomic DNA. Extracted genomic DNA from each cell subset was spread evenly across all wells of several immunoSEQ 96-well plates, with each plate serving as a replicate. For unsorted PBMC, each replicate PCR was loaded with roughly 0.3 ug genomic DNA, equivalent to approximately 33,000 T cell genomes. Genomic DNA from unsorted PBMC was sequenced over ten immunoSEQ deep assay plates. Purified libraries were measured with a Qubit 3.0 fluorometer, size-checked on a Bioanalyzer 2100, and measured again with the KAPA Library Quantification kit. Each immunoSEQ 96-well plate was sequenced on its own single-read 150-cycle Illumina NextSeq 550 flow cell. Processing in the source paper ran as follows. The immunoSEQ output contained only junctional sequences without quality scores, so filtering could not match that applied to full-length reads. Sequences were annotated with PyIR, a Python wrapper for IgBLAST v1.9, and V/J genes and CDR3 were assigned using IMGT germline references. Reads were filtered out if the reads had weak V/J assignments (E-value above 1e-6), no CDR3, stop codons, out-of-frame junctions, or ambiguous translated residues. A V3J clonotype was defined by an identical inferred V gene, J gene, and CDR3 amino acid sequence. Percentage overlap between repertoires was calculated by dividing the number of shared unique clonotypes by the size of the smaller repertoire. Three approaches were used to assess repertoire richness: RTK rarefaction, the Chao1 estimator, and Recon v2.1 estimates of unobserved clonotypes. Held by TCRdb, this immuneACCESS table contains in-frame sequences only and omits some clones. Under half of the omission traces to an unresolved V gene where checked; the cause of the rest is unknown. Clonal size and the V and J genes are those of that table, whereas D and trimming came from the DNA. In all, the sample holds hundreds of thousands of clones, and roughly 72% of those were seen once. The biggest ten clones account for about 12% of the sample.

The rearrangement joined TRBV25-1 to TRBJ2-7; the D region may be TRBD1 or TRBD2, each matching 5 bases equally. The TCR sequence derives from a woman aged 40 to 49 in good health. Some clones in this sample may be carry-over from other donors' samples. Sample: PBMCs. The CDR3: CASSRESDEQYF. The sequenced DNA is TGTGCCAGCAGCAGGGAGTCGGACGAGCAGTACTTC.